This TCR beta chain was recovered during a study of response to subunit inactivated influenza vaccine. The study, taken as a whole, reports: After each seasonal influenza vaccination, few new T cells are recruited, the authors suggested.

The CDR3 is made up of 15 amino acids. CDR1 is LNHDA and CDR2 is SQIVND in the germline V gene (reference sequence). V gave up 2 bases and J gave up 3 bases, with 10 bases separating them. TCRdb reprocessed the RT-PCR reads with MiXCR, giving one entry per CDR3 protein. The sample comprises some 500,000 distinct CDR3 sequences, more than 15% of which are singletons, and over 2.5% rests with the top ten. This clonotype was detected a few times. Its antigen is not known. The chain links TRBV19 to TRBJ2-2; tentative D call: TRBD2 (5 bases). The sequence derives from a man aged 45-69 years who received an inactivated influenza vaccine. The sample here was CD4+ T cells sorted from PBMCs, taken 23 to 25 months after vaccination. CDR3 bases: TGTGCCAGTAGTATAAAACTAGTAGACACCGGGGAGCTGTTTTTT. The encoded protein is CASSIKLVDTGELFF.